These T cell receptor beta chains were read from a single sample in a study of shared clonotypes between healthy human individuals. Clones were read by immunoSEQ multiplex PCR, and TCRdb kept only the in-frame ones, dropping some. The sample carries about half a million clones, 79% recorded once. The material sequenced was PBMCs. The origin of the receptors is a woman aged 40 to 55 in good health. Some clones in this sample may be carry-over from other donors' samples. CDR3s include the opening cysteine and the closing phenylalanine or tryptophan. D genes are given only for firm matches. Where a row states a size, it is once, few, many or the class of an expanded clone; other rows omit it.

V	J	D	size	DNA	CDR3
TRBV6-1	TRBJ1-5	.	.	TGTGCCAGCAGTGAAAGGGGGAACAACCTTAGCAATCAGCCCCAGCATTTT	CASSERGNNLSNQPQHF
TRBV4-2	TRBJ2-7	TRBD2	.	TGTGCCAGCAGCCAAGATTGGACTAGCGGGAGCTACGAGCAGTACTTC	CASSQDWTSGSYEQYF
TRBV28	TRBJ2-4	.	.	TGTGCCAGCGGGCCGACAGTAACCAAAAACATTCAGTACTTC	CASGPTVTKNIQYF
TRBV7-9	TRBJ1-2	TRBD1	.	TGTGCCAGCAGCTCCGGGACAGAAACTTTCTTC	CASSSGTETFF
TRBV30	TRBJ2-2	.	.	TGTGCCTGGAGAAGGAACCCCAGGGCCGGGGAGCTGTTTTTT	CAWRRNPRAGELFF
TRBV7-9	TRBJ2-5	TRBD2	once	TGTGCCAGCAGCCCCCATAGCGGGAGATACCAAGAGACCCAGTACTTC	CASSPHSGRYQETQYF
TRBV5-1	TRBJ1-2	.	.	TGCGCCAGCAGCTTGGTGACCCGGGGGACTGGCTACACCTTC	CASSLVTRGTGYTF
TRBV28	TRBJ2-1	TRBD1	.	TGTGCCAGCATAGGGACAGCCTACAATGAGCAGTTCTTC	CASIGTAYNEQFF
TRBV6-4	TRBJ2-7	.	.	TGTGCCAGCAGTGACTCTGACTCCCAAGGGGCGTACGAGCAGTACTTC	CASSDSDSQGAYEQYF
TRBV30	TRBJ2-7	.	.	TGTGCCTGGAGGGCAACAGGGTTATCCTACGAGCAGTACTTC	CAWRATGLSYEQYF
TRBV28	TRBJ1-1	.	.	TGTGCCAGCAGTTTAGCAGGGGAGAACACTGAAGCTTTCTTT	CASSLAGENTEAFF
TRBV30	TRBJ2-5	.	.	TGTGCCTGGAGAAGGGTTCCAGGTCAAGAGACCCAGTACTTC	CAWRRVPGQETQYF
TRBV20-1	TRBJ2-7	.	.	TGCAGTGCTCTAAGACAGTACGAGCAGTACTTC	CSALRQYEQYF
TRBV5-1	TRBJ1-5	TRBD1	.	TGCGCCAGCAGCCCGGACAGGGGGAATCAGCCCCAGCATTTT	CASSPDRGNQPQHF
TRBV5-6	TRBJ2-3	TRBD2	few	TGTGCCAGCAGCCGCTGGGGCAGCGGGATCGGCGATACGCAGTATTTT	CASSRWGSGIGDTQYF
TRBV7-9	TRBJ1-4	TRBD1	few	TGTGCCAGCAGCGGAACGGGACAGGGTAGTGAAAAACTGTTTTTT	CASSGTGQGSEKLFF
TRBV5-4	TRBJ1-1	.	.	TGTGCCAGCAGCTTGGGGTTAATACCAATGAACACTGAAGCTTTCTTT	CASSLGLIPMNTEAFF
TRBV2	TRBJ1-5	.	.	TGTGCCAGCAGTGAATCATTAGGGGTAGGGCCCCAGCATTTT	CASSESLGVGPQHF
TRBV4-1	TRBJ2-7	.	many	TGCGCCAGCAGCCTACAGAGGTACTCCTACGAGCAGTACTTC	CASSLQRYSYEQYF
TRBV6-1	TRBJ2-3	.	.	TGTGCCAGCAGTGAAATCCCTAATACAGATACGCAGTATTTT	CASSEIPNTDTQYF
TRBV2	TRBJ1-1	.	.	TGTGCCAGCAGTGACTTCGGCAGGGGCCCCAGGAACACTGAAGCTTTCTTT	CASSDFGRGPRNTEAFF
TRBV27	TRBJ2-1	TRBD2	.	TGTGCCAGCAGTTTATCTAGCGGGAGGGCGTACAATGAGCAGTTCTTC	CASSLSSGRAYNEQFF